The 4 T cell receptor beta chains below all came from one sample that was sequenced in a study of Ad26.COV2.S vaccination and SARS-CoV-2 variants. The protocol was immunoSEQ multiplex PCR, while the TCRdb copy is restricted to in-frame clones and leaves out a portion. The sample contains about 250,000 clones, more than 75% of which appear only once. Specified treatment: 15 to 20 received Ad26.COV2.S at low or high dose, single or two shots; several received placebo; per-sample allocation not given. Day 63 after the first injection of vaccine or placebo was the sampling time. The sequencing used peripheral blood, collected in a trial of Ad26.COV2.S vaccine versus placebo. The receptor set was obtained from a person aged 18-60 years who received the Ad26.COV2.S COVID-19 vaccine or a placebo.

V is TRBV4-3 and J is TRBJ2-3; the D call may be TRBD1 or TRBD2 (5 bases each). The germline V gene has CDR1 LGHNA and CDR2 YSLEER. Trimming pared 3 bases from V and 0 bases from J, leaving 13 bases between. CDR3 length equals 16 residues. As DNA, the CDR3 is TGCGCCAGCAGCCAGACCGGTCGGGGCAGCACAGATACGCAGTATTTT. The encoded protein is CASSQTGRGSTDTQYF.

The V call is TRBV7-9, the J call TRBJ2-7; D unresolved. This CDR3 has 11 residues. V was cut by 5 bases and J by 3 bases, with 5 bases left in between. CDR1 is SEHNR, CDR2 FQNEAQ, per germline (reference sequence). CDR3 DNA: TGTGCCAGCAGCAGAGACTACGAGCAGTACTTC. As protein: CASSRDYEQYF.

This clone appeared a single time. CDR3 loop: CASGAPSGSYNEQFF. DNA of the CDR3: TGTGCCAGCGGAGCACCTAGCGGATCCTACAATGAGCAGTTCTTC. J is TRBJ2-1 and V is TRBV9, with 7 bases identical to TRBD2. J was trimmed by 1 base and V by 7 bases; bases with no gene match: 8. Germline CDR1 is SGDLS and CDR2 is YYNGEE. This CDR3 contains 15 residues.

V is TRBV5-1 and J is TRBJ2-5; D is unresolved. V shed 6 bases and J shed 1 base, with 13 bases lying between them. The CDR3 spans 14 residues. Per germline, CDR1 SGHRS and CDR2 YFSETQ. DNA of the CDR3: TGCGCCAGCAAGCACGGGCAGCCCCAAGAGACCCAGTACTTC. It codes for CASKHGQPQETQYF.